The rows below give T cell receptor beta chains drawn from one sample of a study of cytomegalovirus exposure and HLA in healthy donors. The protocol was immunoSEQ multiplex PCR, while the TCRdb copy is restricted to in-frame clones and leaves out a portion. The sample includes 180,000 or so clones, around 79% seen only once; the top ten take roughly an eighth. The sample was PBMCs. These receptors were collected from a man aged 45-60 years in good health and CMV-seropositive. CDR3s include the opening cysteine and the closing phenylalanine or tryptophan. The D gene is left open where the match is weak. Clone size appears in some rows only: once, few, many, or a class for an expanded clone.

few,TRBD2,TRBJ2-1,TRBV5-5,CASSLVEVRTSGVYNEQFF,TGTGCCAGCAGCTTGGTAGAGGTTCGGACTAGCGGGGTCTACAATGAGCAGTTCTTC
NA,TRBD2,TRBJ2-1,TRBV4-1,CASSQGDGRGAYNEQFF,TGCGCCAGCAGCCAGGGTGATGGGCGGGGGGCCTACAATGAGCAGTTCTTC
NA,NA,TRBJ2-7,TRBV5-1,CASSAGDLSSYEQYF,TGCGCCAGCAGTGCTGGGGACTTAAGCTCCTACGAGCAGTACTTC
few,NA,TRBJ1-4,TRBV27,CASSWQGRTNEKLFF,TGTGCCAGCAGTTGGCAGGGGAGAACTAATGAAAAACTGTTTTTT
NA,TRBD1,TRBJ2-3,TRBV6-5,CASSEQGVTDTQYF,TGTGCCAGCAGTGAACAGGGGGTTACAGATACGCAGTATTTT
NA,TRBD1,TRBJ1-3,TRBV15,CATSMDREDTIYF,TGTGCCACCAGCATGGACAGGGAGGACACCATATATTTT
few,TRBD1,TRBJ2-7,TRBV5-6,CASSLGTGDTYEQYF,TGTGCCAGCAGCTTGGGGACAGGCGATACCTACGAGCAGTACTTC
NA,NA,TRBJ1-2,TRBV28,CASSSQGTNYGYTF,TGTGCCAGCAGTTCTCAGGGAACGAACTATGGCTACACCTTC
NA,TRBD2,TRBJ2-5,TRBV10-1,CASSQAGGMETQYF,TGCGCCAGCAGTCAAGCGGGGGGGATGGAGACCCAGTACTTC
once,TRBD1,TRBJ2-1,TRBV4-2,CASSREGQTTYNEQFF,TGTGCCAGCAGCCGAGAGGGACAGACAACCTACAATGAGCAGTTCTTC
NA,TRBD1,TRBJ2-7,TRBV28,CASTPRKTGTAYYEQYF,TGTGCCAGCACCCCCCGGAAGACCGGGACAGCATACTACGAGCAGTACTTC
NA,NA,TRBJ1-3,TRBV19,CASSINGNSGNTIYF,TGTGCCAGTAGTATTAACGGTAACTCTGGAAACACCATATATTTT
NA,NA,TRBJ1-3,TRBV7-9,CASSLSLAGNTIYF,TGTGCCAGCAGCTTATCGTTAGCTGGAAACACCATATATTTT
NA,TRBD1,TRBJ2-3,TRBV11-2,CASGRGTGRTDTQYF,TGTGCCAGCGGAAGGGGGACAGGGCGCACAGATACGCAGTATTTT
NA,NA,TRBJ1-5,TRBV7-9,CASSLEGTGQPQHF,TGTGCCAGCAGCTTAGAAGGTACGGGTCAGCCCCAGCATTTT
NA,NA,TRBJ2-1,TRBV28,CASSFSGFVNNEQFF,TGTGCCAGCAGTTTTTCCGGGTTTGTTAACAATGAGCAGTTCTTC
NA,NA,TRBJ2-2,TRBV7-9,CASSFVSGSNTGELFF,TGTGCCAGCAGCTTTGTTAGCGGTTCGAACACCGGGGAGCTGTTTTTT
few,TRBD1,TRBJ2-3,TRBV6-6,CASRPGGTGSKAQYF,TGTGCCAGCAGGCCCGGCGGGACAGGTAGTAAAGCGCAGTATTTT
NA,NA,TRBJ2-3,TRBV28,CASSSGERLTDTQYF,TGTGCCAGCTCCTCGGGTGAGCGACTCACAGATACGCAGTATTTT
NA,NA,TRBJ1-1,TRBV6-5,CASSYSTLQGTEAFF,TGTGCCAGCAGTTACTCGACCCTGCAGGGCACTGAAGCTTTCTTT
NA,NA,TRBJ1-5,TRBV19,CASSISRANQPQHF,TGTGCCAGTAGTATATCCAGGGCCAATCAGCCCCAGCATTTT
NA,NA,TRBJ2-7,TRBV4-1,CASSQGTGVRAYEQYF,TGCGCCAGCAGCCAAGGGACGGGGGTAAGGGCCTACGAGCAGTACTTC
NA,NA,TRBJ1-1,TRBV7-5,CVRSTDRVNTEAFF,TGTGTCAGAAGCACAGACAGGGTGAACACTGAAGCTTTCTTT
once,NA,TRBJ2-7,TRBV18,CASSPAWGGYEQYF,TGTGCCAGCTCACCCGCCTGGGGAGGTTACGAGCAGTACTTC
NA,NA,TRBJ2-7,TRBV10-3,CAISASGKGANEQYF,TGTGCCATCAGTGCCTCAGGGAAAGGGGCTAACGAGCAGTACTTC
NA,TRBD1,TRBJ2-7,TRBV4-3,CASSRDSGTGGYEQYF,TGCGCCAGCAGCCGAGACTCCGGGACAGGGGGCTACGAGCAGTACTTC
once,TRBD1,TRBJ1-6,TRBV19,CASSGTARSSYNSPLHF,TGTGCCAGTAGCGGGACAGCGCGGAGCTCCTATAATTCACCCCTCCACTTT
NA,TRBD1,TRBJ1-5,TRBV5-8,CASSSPILRDRANQPQHF,TGTGCCAGCAGCTCCCCCATACTCCGGGACAGGGCGAATCAGCCCCAGCATTTT
NA,NA,TRBJ2-5,TRBV7-8,CASSKRGAGWSETQYF,TGTGCCAGCAGCAAAAGAGGCGCAGGGTGGTCAGAGACCCAGTACTTC
NA,TRBD1,TRBJ1-2,TRBV7-9,CASSLATGVDYGYTF,TGTGCCAGCAGCTTAGCGACAGGGGTCGACTATGGCTACACCTTC
NA,TRBD1,TRBJ1-3,TRBV27,CASSATGDLRNTIYF,TGTGCCAGCAGTGCAACAGGGGATCTGAGAAACACCATATATTTT
NA,TRBD1,TRBJ1-2,TRBV6-5,CASSWTGSNYGYTF,TGTGCCAGCAGTTGGACAGGGTCGAACTATGGCTACACCTTC
NA,NA,TRBJ1-5,TRBV10-2,CASSESNPGNQPQHF,TGCGCCAGCAGTGAGTCGAACCCGGGGAATCAGCCCCAGCATTTT
NA,NA,TRBJ1-5,TRBV6-6,CASLMGGNQPQHF,TGTGCCAGCCTCATGGGGGGAAATCAGCCCCAGCATTTT
NA,TRBD1,TRBJ1-4,TRBV5-8,CASSQGQGTEKLFF,TGTGCCAGCAGCCAGGGACAGGGGACTGAAAAACTGTTTTTT
NA,NA,TRBJ1-6,TRBV27,CASSSSQQYLGRGNSPLHF,TGTGCCAGCAGTTCCTCACAGCAATATCTGGGCAGGGGCAATTCACCCCTCCACTTT